This T cell receptor beta chain was sequenced for a study of cytomegalovirus exposure and HLA in healthy donors. Germline CDR1 SGDLS, CDR2 YYNGEE. After removal of 3 bases from V and 5 bases from J, the junction contained 8 bases not matched to a gene. This CDR3 is built from 15 residues. Primers: 60 Vbeta forward and 13 Jbeta reverse. The table came from immunoSEQ multiplex PCR; TCRdb's copy has only in-frame clones and leaves some out. The repertoire includes 150,000 to 190,000 clones, around 82% of them detected once, and around 6.6% sits in the top ten. The clonotype originates from a woman between 50 and 59 years old in good health and CMV-seropositive. This sequence joins TRBV9 and TRBJ2-3, with TRBD2 identical over 8 bases. Source material: PBMCs. The CDR3 loop is CASSAGGPLVDTQYF. The CDR3 bases are TGTGCCAGCAGCGCGGGGGGGCCCCTCGTAGATACGCAGTATTTT.